The 20 T cell receptor beta chains below were found in one sample sequenced in a study of T cell responses to AZD1222 COVID-19 vaccine. The protocol was immunoSEQ multiplex PCR, while the TCRdb copy is restricted to in-frame clones and leaves out a portion. The sample lists roughly 56,000 clones; approximately 85% were seen once. This material consisted of peripheral blood, taken on day 0 of AZD1222 vaccination. The receptors here all came from an adult in good health.

The gene calls are TRBV27 and TRBJ2-7; D may be TRBD1 (7 bases). The CDR3 runs 21 residues. Germline values: CDR1 MNHEY, CDR2 SMNVEV (reference sequence). V was cut by 0 bases and J by 4 bases, with 31 bases left in between. The CDR3 loop reads CASSLSYPGGRGSNPLYEQYF. The DNA of the CDR3 is TGTGCCAGCAGTTTATCCTACCCCGGGGGCAGGGGGTCCAACCCTTTATACGAGCAGTACTTC.

The chain carries TRBV4-1 and TRBJ1-1; 9 bases line up with TRBD1. Trimming removed 0 bases from V and 5 bases from J; junction bases left unmatched: 4. The CDR3 sequence is 15 residues long. Germline CDR1 MGHRA, CDR2 YSYEKL. CDR3 protein: CASSQEIDRGTEAFF. In DNA, the CDR3 is TGCGCCAGCAGCCAAGAAATTGACAGGGGGACTGAAGCTTTCTTT.

The CDR3 protein is CASSEIQGASYEQYF. As DNA, the CDR3 is TGTGCCAGCAGTGAAATACAGGGGGCTTCCTACGAGCAGTACTTC. The genes are TRBV6-1 and TRBJ2-7, with 9 bases fitting TRBD1. V lost 2 bases and J lost 1; bases outside the gene matches: 3. Germline V gene sequence: CDR1 MNHNS, CDR2 SASEGT. The length of the CDR3 is 15 residues.

This rearrangement joins TRBV11-2 to TRBJ1-4, with D possibly TRBD1 on 5 matching bases. V was clipped by 1 base and J by 0 bases, with 12 bases between them. The CDR3 contains 17 residues. Germline lookup yields CDR1 SGHAT and CDR2 FQNNGV. The CDR3 spells CASSLGTSSATNEKLFF. CDR3 in DNA: TGTGCCAGCAGCTTAGGGACATCCTCTGCAACTAATGAAAAACTGTTTTTT. Variable domain in full (rest from reference TRBV11-2 and TRBJ1-4): EAGVAQSPRYKIIEKRQSVAFWCNPISGHATLYWYQQILGQGPKLLIQFQNNGVVDDSQLPKDRFSAERLKGVDSTLKIQPAKLEDSAVYLCASSLGTSSATNEKLFFGSGTQLSVL.

This clone was seen just once. This chain links TRBV20-1 with TRBJ1-1; D is unclear. The ends were cut back, 2 bases at V and 3 bases at J, with 4 bases in the middle. The CDR3 has 11 amino acids. Germline CDR1 DFQATT, CDR2 SNEGSKA (reference sequence). CDR3: CSARLYTEAFF. DNA for the CDR3: TGCAGTGCTAGATTGTACACTGAAGCTTTCTTT.

V usage is TRBV5-4 and J usage is TRBJ2-7, with TRBD2 matching 7 bases. The junction had 11 bases not matched to a gene; V was cut back by 2 bases and J by 3 bases. CDR3 length: 16 residues. Germline V gene sequence: CDR1 SGHNT, CDR2 YYREEE (reference sequence). This chain's CDR3 is CASSLGNPRDYYEQYF. DNA of the CDR3: TGTGCCAGCAGCTTAGGAAATCCCCGGGACTACTACGAGCAGTACTTC.

This clone was seen once. The chain uses TRBV6-5 and TRBJ1-6, with D possibly matching TRBD1 (6 bases). Germline-derived CDR1 and CDR2 are MNHEY and SVGAGI. The CDR3 spans 14 residues. V shed 2 bases and J shed 9 bases, with 11 bases lying between them. CDR3: CASSYVGGSSPLHF. CDR3 bases: TGTGCCAGCAGTTACGTAGGGGGTAGTTCACCCCTCCACTTT.

The gene calls are TRBV20-1 and TRBJ2-7, with D unresolved. Germline lookup yields CDR1 DFQATT and CDR2 SNEGSKA (reference sequence). Deletions cut 4 bases from V and 7 bases from J, with 11 bases between. CDR3 length equals 11 residues. CDR3 in amino acids: CSATVGGEQYF. In DNA, the CDR3 is TGCAGTGCTACTGTAGGCGGTGAGCAGTACTTC.

The CDR3 protein is CASSQDRGRYNEQFF. DNA for the CDR3: TGTGCCAGCAGCCAAGACAGGGGCCGCTACAATGAGCAGTTCTTC. The chain employs TRBV3-1 (or the pseudogene TRBV3-2) and TRBJ2-1; D perhaps matches TRBD1 (6 bases). The CDR3 sequence is 15 residues long. Between the trimmed V and J ends, which lost 0 bases and 3 bases, there was a span of 9 bases. Germline assignment: CDR1 LGHDT and CDR2 YNNKEL (reference sequence).

The chain links TRBV6-5 to TRBJ2-5; TRBD2 matches 8 bases. The CDR3 is made up of 14 amino acids. The V gene end was trimmed by 6 bases and the J gene end by 1 base; junction bases not matched to a gene: 4. The germline CDR1 and CDR2 sequences are MNHEY and SVGAGI. The CDR3 DNA is TGTGCCAGCAGGGAGAGCGGGGGCCAAGAGACCCAGTACTTC. It translates to CASRESGGQETQYF.

The rearrangement uses TRBV6-5 and TRBJ1-1; 8 bases align to TRBD1. This CDR3 contains 15 residues. Trimming at V came to 4 bases and at J to 2 bases, leaving 6 bases not matched to a gene. Germline V gene sequence: CDR1 MNHEY, CDR2 SVGAGI. The CDR3 nucleotides read TGTGCCAGCAGTTCGGACAGGGTCCGAAACACTGAAGCTTTCTTT. It is translated as CASSSDRVRNTEAFF.

Comment on this clone: The CDR3 does not close with the conserved phenylalanine or tryptophan, likely indicating a read error. The DNA is left out, because the CDR3 cannot be placed on it with certainty; the CDR3 is given as TCRdb lists it. The chain employs TRBV9 and TRBJ1-2; the table's D gene call, TRBD1, was not cross checked with the DNA. With termini counted, the CDR3 has 9 amino acids. Germline CDR1 SGDLS, CDR2 YYNGEE. CDR3 sequence: CASSVPGQL.

J is TRBJ2-1 and V is TRBV5-1; TRBD1 agrees at 9 bases. V lost 5 bases to trimming and J lost 7 bases; unmatched junction nucleotides: 7. Germline values: CDR1 SGHRS, CDR2 YFSETQ. CDR3 size: 14 residues. CDR3 region: CASSPGQGLNEQFF. The CDR3 DNA reads as TGCGCCAGCAGTCCAGGACAGGGGTTGAATGAGCAGTTCTTC.

This sequence joins TRBV28 and TRBJ2-1; no firm D call. The length of the CDR3 is 10 residues. Trimming left V 2 bases short and J 7 bases short, with 0 bases between. Germline V CDR1 and CDR2: MDHEN, SYDVKM. The CDR3 DNA reads TGTGCCAGCAGTTTAAATGAGCAGTTCTTC. Translation gives CASSLNEQFF. The whole variable domain, filled in from reference TRBV28 and TRBJ2-1, reads DVKVTQSSRYLVKRTGEKVFLECVQDMDHENMFWYRQDPGLGLRLIYFSYDVKMKEKGDIPEGYSVSREKKERFSLILESASTNQTSMYLCASSLNEQFFGPGTRLTVL.

This clone has just one count. The rearrangement joins TRBV18 to TRBJ1-1, with 7 bases lining up with TRBD1. Germline V gene lookup returns CDR1 KGHSH and CDR2 LQKENI. V lost 3 bases, J lost 4 bases, and 5 bases stayed unmatched. CDR3 length equals 14 residues. CDR3 coding DNA: TGTGCCAGCTCACCGCCCAGGGGGGGCACTGAAGCTTTCTTT. It yields the protein CASSPPRGGTEAFF.

The V and J genes are TRBV5-4 and TRBJ2-7; TRBD2 matches at 8 bases. J gave up 3 bases and V 4 bases, and 9 bases lay outside the gene matches. The CDR3 has 15 amino acids. Germline CDR1 is SGHNT and CDR2 is YYREEE (reference sequence). Here the CDR3 reads CASSLRGGNFYEQYF. The CDR3 DNA is TGTGCCAGCAGCCTCCGGGGGGGTAATTTCTACGAGCAGTACTTC.

J is TRBJ1-2 and V is TRBV10-3; unclear D gene. The V end was cut by 0 bases, the J end by 8 bases, with 7 bases between. In germline, CDR1 is ENHRY, CDR2 SYGVKD. The CDR3 loop spans 12 amino acids. The CDR3 bases are TGTGCCATCAGTGAGTCAGCAGACGGCTACACCTTC. This encodes CAISESADGYTF.

This chain uses TRBV19 with TRBJ2-3, with D perhaps given as TRBD1 or TRBD2 (5 bases each). CDR3 length equals 15 residues. In germline, CDR1 is LNHDA, CDR2 SQIVND (reference sequence). V lost 1 base and J lost 2, with 10 bases in between. The CDR3 region is CASSIGGRYTDTQYF. The CDR3 DNA follows: TGTGCCAGTAGTATAGGGGGACGGTACACAGATACGCAGTATTTT. Supplemented by reference TRBV19 and TRBJ2-3, the full variable domain reads DGGITQSPKYLFRKEGQNVTLSCEQNLNHDAMYWYRQDPGQGLRLIYYSQIVNDFQKGDIAEGYSVSREKKESFPLTVTSAQKNPTAFYLCASSIGGRYTDTQYFGPGTRLTVL.

V and J are TRBV5-5 and TRBJ2-3; D not certain. CDR1 and CDR2 (germline): SGHKS, YYEKEE (reference sequence). The CDR3 loop spans 12 amino acids. V lost 7 bases and J lost 0, with 6 bases in between. The CDR3 region is CASGYSTDTQYF. The CDR3 DNA sequence: TGTGCCAGCGGGTATAGCACAGATACGCAGTATTTT.

The rearrangement links TRBV9 to TRBJ2-1; 8 nucleotides match TRBD2. V trimming: 0 bases; J trimming: 2 bases; junction bases outside the gene matches: 4. This CDR3 region has 16 residues. Germline V lookup: CDR1 SGDLS, CDR2 YYNGEE. The CDR3 coding sequence is TGTGCCAGCAGCGTAGGTGGCGGGGGGACCTACAATGAGCAGTTCTTC. Encoded protein: CASSVGGGGTYNEQFF.